A single sample is the source of the 27 T cell receptor beta chains below, sequenced in a study of blood T cell repertoires in COVID-19. Generated by immunoSEQ multiplex PCR, the TCRdb table keeps only in-frame clones and is missing some. The sample lists about 70,000 clones, around 90% occurring once. Specimen: peripheral blood. All receptors come from a woman aged 18-29 years with acute or convalescent COVID-19.

The chain links TRBV5-1 to TRBJ2-1; the D gene is possibly TRBD1 (6 bases). The CDR3 has 15 amino acids. Germline V gives CDR1 SGHRS, CDR2 YFSETQ. Trimming removed 3 bases at V and 4 bases at J, with 14 bases between. CDR3 DNA: TGCGCCAGCAGCTCAAACAGGGAGAGGTACAATGAGCAGTTCTTC. Amino acids: CASSSNRERYNEQFF.

This clone came up a few times. The chain employs TRBV7-9 and TRBJ2-1, with D perhaps matching TRBD1 (5 bases). CDR1 and CDR2 (germline): SEHNR, FQNEAQ (reference sequence). CDR3 length equals 18 residues. The ends were cut back, 4 bases at V and 0 bases at J, with 19 bases in the middle. In DNA form, the CDR3 reads TGTGCCAGCAGCTCCTCCGACAGAGCCCGGAGCTCCTACAATGAGCAGTTCTTC. Translating gives CASSSSDRARSSYNEQFF.

The chain recombines TRBV28 with TRBJ2-7; D is uncertain. V shed 5 bases and J shed 0 bases, with 14 bases lying between them. The CDR3 covers 15 residues. The germline V gene has CDR1 MDHEN and CDR2 SYDVKM. Written as DNA, the CDR3 is TGTGCCAGCAGTACCCAAGACACCTACTCCTACGAGCAGTACTTC. Protein sequence: CASSTQDTYSYEQYF. Filled out from reference TRBV28 and TRBJ2-7, the complete variable domain reads DVKVTQSSRYLVKRTGEKVFLECVQDMDHENMFWYRQDPGLGLRLIYFSYDVKMKEKGDIPEGYSVSREKKERFSLILESASTNQTSMYLCASSTQDTYSYEQYFGPGTRLTVT.

V is TRBV6-1 and J is TRBJ1-4, with D unresolved. The length of the CDR3 is 13 residues. Trimming took 1 base from V and 8 from J, leaving 8 bases between them. CDR1 and CDR2 (germline): MNHNS, SASEGT. The CDR3 DNA reads as TGTGCCAGCAGTGAAGAGTGGGCGGAAAAACTGTTTTTT. As protein: CASSEEWAEKLFF.

The chain combines TRBV5-1 with TRBJ1-3; the D gene is possibly TRBD1 (5 bases). CDR1 SGHRS and CDR2 YFSETQ come from the germline V gene. This CDR3 is built from 16 residues. V was cut by 0 bases and J by 0 bases, with 10 bases left in between. CDR3 in amino acids: CASSLGQWSSGNTIYF. The DNA for the CDR3 is TGCGCCAGCAGCTTGGGACAGTGGAGCTCTGGAAACACCATATATTTT.

V is TRBV11-2 and J is TRBJ2-7; D ambiguous. The V gene lost 5 bases and the J gene lost 2 bases, with 4 bases spanning the gap. Looked up from germline, CDR1 is SGHAT and CDR2 is FQNNGV. The CDR3 is made up of 11 amino acids. In DNA form, the CDR3 reads TGTGCCAGCAGCGTCACCTACGAGCAGTACTTC. It yields the protein CASSVTYEQYF. Variable domain in full (rest from reference TRBV11-2 and TRBJ2-7): EAGVAQSPRYKIIEKRQSVAFWCNPISGHATLYWYQQILGQGPKLLIQFQNNGVVDDSQLPKDRFSAERLKGVDSTLKIQPAKLEDSAVYLCASSVTYEQYFGPGTRLTVT.

This clone was detected once. The CDR3 sequence: CASSSLLGSSYNEQFF. The CDR3 DNA reads as TGTGCCAGCAGCTCACTCTTAGGGAGCTCCTACAATGAGCAGTTCTTC. The chain recombines TRBV11-2 with TRBJ2-1; a weak D match, TRBD2 (5 bases). In germline, CDR1 is SGHAT, CDR2 FQNNGV. Trimming stripped 4 bases from V and 0 bases from J, with 13 bases between. CDR3 length equals 16 residues.

The V and J genes are TRBV4-1 and TRBJ1-1; D not certain. Germline V gene sequence: CDR1 MGHRA, CDR2 YSYEKL. The V end lost 4 bases, the J end lost 1 base, and 10 bases lay between the germline ends. CDR3 size: 14 residues. The CDR3 nucleotides read TGCGCCAGCAGCCCCCCGTCTAGGAACACTGAAGCTTTCTTT. Protein sequence: CASSPPSRNTEAFF.

This clone is a singleton in its sample. This chain links TRBV30 with TRBJ1-5, with 7 positions matching TRBD1. The V gene end was trimmed by 1 base and the J gene end by 2 bases; junction bases not matched to a gene: 2. CDR1 GTSNPN and CDR2 SVGIG come from the germline V gene (reference sequence). The CDR3 sequence is 14 residues long. The CDR3 region is CAWSAGGGNQPQHF. The CDR3 DNA reads as TGTGCCTGGAGTGCAGGGGGTGGCAATCAGCCCCAGCATTTT.

This rearrangement joins TRBV4-1 to TRBJ2-1; 9 bases fit TRBD2. This CDR3 has 16 amino acids. Germline V gene data show CDR1 as MGHRA and CDR2 as YSYEKL. V shed 2 bases, J shed 5 bases, and the junction held 7 bases outside the gene matches. The CDR3 nucleotides are TGCGCCAGCAGCCAATACAGACTAGCGGAGCACAATGAGCAGTTCTTC. Translated: CASSQYRLAEHNEQFF.

V usage is TRBV6-6 and J usage is TRBJ1-1, with 8 bases aligning to TRBD1. Looked up from germline, CDR1 is MNHNY and CDR2 is SVGAGI (reference sequence). V trimming: 2 bases; J trimming: 5 bases; junction bases outside the gene matches: 4. The CDR3 sequence is 14 residues long. CDR3 in DNA: TGTGCCAGCAGTTACGGCAGGGGGCTGACTGAAGCTTTCTTT. Translating gives CASSYGRGLTEAFF.

This clone was recorded only once. The chain carries TRBV14 and TRBJ2-7; 9 bases match TRBD2. This CDR3 has 15 residues. With V trimmed by 4 bases and J by 0 bases, 4 bases remained unmatched. Germline V gives CDR1 SGHDN, CDR2 FVKESK. The CDR3 DNA reads as TGTGCCAGCAGCCCGCGGGGGGGTCCCTCCTACGAGCAGTACTTC. The encoded protein is CASSPRGGPSYEQYF.

The chain links TRBV28 to TRBJ2-7; 7 nucleotides align to TRBD1. Per the germline V gene, CDR1 is MDHEN and CDR2 is SYDVKM. The J segment lost 1 base and the V segment lost 3 bases, leaving 15 bases of the junction unmatched. CDR3 length equals 18 residues. The CDR3 region is CASSFPLDTDRASYEQYF. For the CDR3, the DNA is TGTGCCAGCAGTTTCCCCTTAGACACCGACAGGGCGTCCTACGAGCAGTACTTC.

This clone was observed a handful of times. The chain has TRBV18 and TRBJ1-5; TRBD1 matches at 11 bases. After removal of 5 bases from V and 0 bases from J, the junction contained 15 bases not matched to a gene. Germline V CDR1 and CDR2: KGHSH, LQKENI. The CDR3 totals 20 residues. CDR3 nucleotide sequence: TGTGCCAGCTCATCCCCAACCCGGACAGGGGGCGTTAATAGCAATCAGCCCCAGCATTTT. It codes for CASSSPTRTGGVNSNQPQHF.

The rearrangement joins TRBV2 to TRBJ2-7; possible D gene TRBD2, 6 bases. The germline V gene encodes CDR1 SNHLY and CDR2 FYNNEI. The CDR3 spans 16 residues. V was clipped by 4 bases and J by 4 bases, with 20 bases between them. CDR3 DNA: TGTGCCAGCAGTGGGACCGGGACTCGGGCAGTGTACGAGCAGTACTTC. Its translation: CASSGTGTRAVYEQYF.

The chain couples TRBV2 to TRBJ2-1, with TRBD1 as a possible D gene (5 bases). The V gene's germline CDR1 is SNHLY and CDR2 FYNNEI. The CDR3 contains 13 residues. V lost 7 bases, J lost 7 bases, and 14 bases lay in between. CDR3 region: CASNGQGLNEQFF. CDR3 in DNA: TGTGCCAGCAATGGTCAGGGCCTGAATGAGCAGTTCTTC.

The chain links TRBV7-2 to TRBJ1-2; perhaps TRBD1 as D (6 bases). CDR3 length: 14 residues. Germline V lookup: CDR1 SGHTA, CDR2 FQGNSA. Between the trimmed V and J ends, which lost 5 bases and 6 bases, there was a span of 16 bases. The CDR3 is CASSPTGSVHGYTF. The CDR3 nucleotides are TGTGCCAGCAGCCCTACAGGGAGTGTCCATGGCTACACCTTC.

The V call is TRBV12-3 or TRBV12-4, the J call TRBJ1-5; no clear D gene. V was pared by 3 bases and J by 5 bases, with 8 bases between. There are 13 residues in the CDR3. The CDR3 spells CASSFGSDQPQHF. The CDR3 bases are TGTGCCAGCAGTTTTGGTTCGGATCAGCCCCAGCATTTT.

The chain joins TRBV6-1 to TRBJ1-1, with no clear D. This CDR3 spans 13 amino acids. Germline assignment: CDR1 MNHNS and CDR2 SASEGT. The V end was cut by 1 base, the J end by 1 base, with 4 bases between. The CDR3 sequence is CASSEVWNTEAFF. The CDR3 nucleotides read TGTGCCAGCAGTGAAGTATGGAACACTGAAGCTTTCTTT.

This clone turned up a few times. V is TRBV27 and J is TRBJ2-7; 9 nucleotides align to TRBD1. The V segment lost 5 bases and the J segment 7 bases; nucleotides outside the gene matches: 18. Germline loops: CDR1 MNHEY, CDR2 SMNVEV (reference sequence). This CDR3 has 17 residues. The CDR3 reads CASSPQGALGLNGEQYF. The CDR3 DNA reads TGTGCCAGCAGTCCACAGGGGGCTTTAGGGTTGAATGGGGAGCAGTACTTC.

The J gene is TRBJ1-1, the V gene TRBV3-1 (or the pseudogene TRBV3-2); D remains unclear. This CDR3 is built from 13 residues. Per germline, CDR1 LGHDT and CDR2 YNNKEL (reference sequence). Trimming took off 3 bases at V and 6 bases at J, with 11 bases between the two ends. CDR3 nucleotides: TGTGCCAGCAGCCAGCGACTCGGCGCTGAAGCTTTCTTT. Its translation: CASSQRLGAEAFF.

The chain recombines TRBV6-5 with TRBJ1-4; 7 bases map to TRBD1. Looked up from germline, CDR1 is MNHEY and CDR2 is SVGAGI. The CDR3 contains 14 residues. Unmatched junction bases numbered 6, after V lost 6 bases and J lost 5 bases. CDR3: CASRPGTANEKLFF. The CDR3 DNA reads as TGTGCCAGCAGGCCGGGGACAGCAAATGAAAAACTGTTTTTT.

The rearrangement links TRBV18 to TRBJ2-3; possible D gene TRBD2, 6 bases. Germline CDR1 reads KGHSH; CDR2 reads LQKENI. Deletions cut 6 bases from V and 1 base from J, with 17 bases between. CDR3 length equals 16 residues. The CDR3 bases are TGTGCCAGCTCCGAAGCAATTAGCGGAGGCACAGATACGCAGTATTTT. It specifies CASSEAISGGTDTQYF.

J is TRBJ2-7 and V is TRBV24-1; 8 bases match TRBD1. V was pared by 5 bases and J by 7 bases, with 9 bases of the junction left unmatched. The CDR3 spans 14 residues. Germline loops: CDR1 KGHDR, CDR2 SFDVKD. Here the CDR3 DNA reads TGTGCCACCAGTGCCGCGGACAGGGCCGCAGAGCAGTACTTC. It yields the protein CATSAADRAAEQYF.

CDR3 DNA sequence: TGTGCCAGTAGTATAGGACAGGGCGACACCGGGGAGCTGTTTTTT. As protein: CASSIGQGDTGELFF. This rearrangement joins TRBV19 to TRBJ2-2, with 7 bases identical to TRBD1. The CDR3 sequence is 15 residues long. V lost 1 base and J lost 3; bases outside the gene matches: 2. Germline values: CDR1 LNHDA, CDR2 SQIVND (reference sequence).

The V and J genes are TRBV7-2 and TRBJ2-3, with TRBD1 matching over 7 bases. CDR3 length: 15 amino acids. Germline values: CDR1 SGHTA, CDR2 FQGNSA. With 5 bases clipped from V and 4 bases from J, the junction kept 9 bases outside the gene matches. CDR3 DNA: TGTGCCAGCAGCGAGACGGGACAGTTAGCAGATACGCAGTATTTT. Its protein product is CASSETGQLADTQYF.

This chain connects TRBV18 to TRBJ1-1; D is ambiguous. V gave up 3 bases and J gave up 3 bases, with 8 bases separating them. This CDR3 contains 13 residues. The germline V gene has CDR1 KGHSH and CDR2 LQKENI. The CDR3 bases are TGTGCCAGCTCACCGGGAGATGACACTGAAGCTTTCTTT. Amino acids: CASSPGDDTEAFF.